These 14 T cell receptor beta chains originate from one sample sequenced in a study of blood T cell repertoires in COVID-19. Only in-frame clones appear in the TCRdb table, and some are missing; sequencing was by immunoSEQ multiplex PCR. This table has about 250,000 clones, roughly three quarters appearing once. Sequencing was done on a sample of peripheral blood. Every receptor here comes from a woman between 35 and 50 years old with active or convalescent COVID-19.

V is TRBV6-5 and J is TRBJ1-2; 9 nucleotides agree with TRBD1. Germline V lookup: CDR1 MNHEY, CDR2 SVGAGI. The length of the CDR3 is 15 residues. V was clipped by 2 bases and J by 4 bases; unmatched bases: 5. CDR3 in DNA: TGTGCCAGCAGTTACAATGGGGGACAGGGCTATGGCTACACCTTC. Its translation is CASSYNGGQGYGYTF.

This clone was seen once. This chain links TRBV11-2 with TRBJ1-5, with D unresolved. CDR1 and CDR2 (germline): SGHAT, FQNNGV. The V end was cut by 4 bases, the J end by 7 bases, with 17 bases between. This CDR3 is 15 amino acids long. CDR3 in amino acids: CASSWSGSPDQPQHF. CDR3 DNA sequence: TGTGCCAGCAGCTGGTCGGGGTCACCCGACCAGCCCCAGCATTTT.

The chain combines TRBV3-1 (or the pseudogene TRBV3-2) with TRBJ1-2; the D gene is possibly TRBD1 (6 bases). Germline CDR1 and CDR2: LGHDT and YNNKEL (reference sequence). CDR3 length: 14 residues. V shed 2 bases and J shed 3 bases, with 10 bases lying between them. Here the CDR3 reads CASSQTGYHYGYTF. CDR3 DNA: TGTGCCAGCAGCCAAACAGGGTACCACTATGGCTACACCTTC.

CDR3 nucleotide sequence: TGTGCCACCAGCCCTAGGGTGGGCCAGGGGAACTGGAACACTGAAGCTTTCTTT. Translating it yields CATSPRVGQGNWNTEAFF. V is TRBV6-2 or TRBV6-3 and J is TRBJ1-1; weak D call: TRBD1 (6 bases). This CDR3 has 18 residues. V was pared by 10 bases and J by 1 base, with 28 bases between. The V gene's germline CDR1 is MNHEY and CDR2 SVGEGT.

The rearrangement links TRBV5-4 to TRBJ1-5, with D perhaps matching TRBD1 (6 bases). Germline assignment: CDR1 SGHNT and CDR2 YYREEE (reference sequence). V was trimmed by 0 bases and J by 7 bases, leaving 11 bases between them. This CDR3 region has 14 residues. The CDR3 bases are TGTGCCAGCAGCTTGGGAGGGGGAGAGCAGCCCCAGCATTTT. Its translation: CASSLGGGEQPQHF.

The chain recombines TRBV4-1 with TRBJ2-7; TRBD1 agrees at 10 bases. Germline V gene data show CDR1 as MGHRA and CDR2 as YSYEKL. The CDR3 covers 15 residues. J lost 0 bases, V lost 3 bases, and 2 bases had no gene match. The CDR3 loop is CASSHGQGGSYEQYF. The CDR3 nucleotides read TGCGCCAGCAGCCACGGACAGGGGGGCTCCTACGAGCAGTACTTC.

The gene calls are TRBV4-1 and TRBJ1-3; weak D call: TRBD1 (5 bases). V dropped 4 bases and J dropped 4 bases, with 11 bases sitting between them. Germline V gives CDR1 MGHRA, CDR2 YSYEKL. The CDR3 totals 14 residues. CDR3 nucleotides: TGCGCCAGCAGCCCCCCAGGGCCAGGAAACACCATATATTTT. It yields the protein CASSPPGPGNTIYF.

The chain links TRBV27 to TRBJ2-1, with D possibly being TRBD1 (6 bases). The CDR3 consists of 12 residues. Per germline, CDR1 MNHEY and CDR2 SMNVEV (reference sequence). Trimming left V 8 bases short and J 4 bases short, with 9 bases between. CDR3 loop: CASLGQYNEQFF. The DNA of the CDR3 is TGTGCCAGCCTTGGACAGTACAATGAGCAGTTCTTC.

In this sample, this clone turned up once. Here the CDR3 reads CAWRLAGGTTDTQYF. Written as DNA, the CDR3 is TGTGCCTGGAGACTAGCGGGGGGAACCACAGATACGCAGTATTTT. This rearrangement joins TRBV30 to TRBJ2-3; 12 positions match TRBD2. The germline V gene has CDR1 GTSNPN and CDR2 SVGIG (reference sequence). This CDR3 spans 15 amino acids. V trimming: 3 bases; J trimming: 2 bases; junction bases outside the gene matches: 3.

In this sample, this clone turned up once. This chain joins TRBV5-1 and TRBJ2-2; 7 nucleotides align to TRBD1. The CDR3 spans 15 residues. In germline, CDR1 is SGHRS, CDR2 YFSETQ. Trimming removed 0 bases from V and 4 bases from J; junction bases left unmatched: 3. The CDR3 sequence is CASSLAPGGTGELFF. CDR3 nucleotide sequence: TGCGCCAGCAGCTTGGCCCCAGGGGGCACCGGGGAGCTGTTTTTT.

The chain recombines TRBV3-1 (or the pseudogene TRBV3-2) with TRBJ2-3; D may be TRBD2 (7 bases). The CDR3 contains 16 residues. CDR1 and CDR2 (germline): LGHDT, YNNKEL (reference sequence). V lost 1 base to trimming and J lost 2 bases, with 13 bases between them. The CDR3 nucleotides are TGTGCCAGCAGCCAAGTAGGGGGGGCCTACACAGATACGCAGTATTTT. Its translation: CASSQVGGAYTDTQYF.

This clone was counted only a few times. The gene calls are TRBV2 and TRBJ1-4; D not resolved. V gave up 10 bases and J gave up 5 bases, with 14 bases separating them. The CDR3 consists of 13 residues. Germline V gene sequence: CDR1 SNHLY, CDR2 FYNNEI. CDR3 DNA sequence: TGTGCCACCTTTTTGACAAGAAATGAAAAACTGTTTTTT. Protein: CATFLTRNEKLFF.

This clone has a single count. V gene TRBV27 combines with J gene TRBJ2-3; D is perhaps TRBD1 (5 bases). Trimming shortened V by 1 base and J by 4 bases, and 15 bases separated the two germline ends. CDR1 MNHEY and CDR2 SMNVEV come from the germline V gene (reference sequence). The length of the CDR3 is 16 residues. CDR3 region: CASSLLGGHLADTQYF. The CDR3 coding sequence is TGTGCCAGCAGTTTATTAGGCGGACATTTGGCAGATACGCAGTATTTT.

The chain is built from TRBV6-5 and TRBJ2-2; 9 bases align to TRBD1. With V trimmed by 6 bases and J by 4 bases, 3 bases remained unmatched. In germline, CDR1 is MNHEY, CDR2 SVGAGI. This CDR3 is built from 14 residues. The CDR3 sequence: CASRGQGSTGELFF. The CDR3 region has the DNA TGTGCCAGCAGGGGACAGGGAAGCACCGGGGAGCTGTTTTTT.